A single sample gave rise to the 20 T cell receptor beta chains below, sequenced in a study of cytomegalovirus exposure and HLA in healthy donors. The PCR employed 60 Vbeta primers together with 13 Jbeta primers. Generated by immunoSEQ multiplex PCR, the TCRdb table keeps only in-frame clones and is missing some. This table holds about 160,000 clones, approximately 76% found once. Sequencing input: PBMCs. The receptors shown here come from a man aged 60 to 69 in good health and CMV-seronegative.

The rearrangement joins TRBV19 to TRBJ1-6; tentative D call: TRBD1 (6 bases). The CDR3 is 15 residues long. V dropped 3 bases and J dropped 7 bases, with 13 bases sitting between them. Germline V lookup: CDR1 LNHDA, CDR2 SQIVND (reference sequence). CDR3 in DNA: TGTGCCAGTAGTATCACAGGGCAGGGGAATTCACCCCTCCACTTT. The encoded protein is CASSITGQGNSPLHF.

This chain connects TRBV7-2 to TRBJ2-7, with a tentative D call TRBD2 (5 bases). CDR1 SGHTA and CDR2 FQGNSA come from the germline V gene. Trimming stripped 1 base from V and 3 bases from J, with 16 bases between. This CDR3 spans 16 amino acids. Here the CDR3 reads CASSLGGSANLYEQYF. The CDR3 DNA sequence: TGTGCCAGCAGCTTAGGGGGTAGCGCAAACCTCTACGAGCAGTACTTC.

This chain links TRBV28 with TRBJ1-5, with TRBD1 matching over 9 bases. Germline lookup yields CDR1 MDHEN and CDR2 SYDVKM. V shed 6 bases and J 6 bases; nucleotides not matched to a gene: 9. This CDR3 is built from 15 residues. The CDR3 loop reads CASRNRGRFGQPQHF. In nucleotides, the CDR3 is TGTGCCAGCAGGAACAGGGGGCGATTTGGTCAGCCCCAGCATTTT.

CDR3 DNA: TGTGCCAGCAGTGAGGGCCCCTCCAATGGCTACACCTTC. Translation: CASSEGPSNGYTF. The chain is built from TRBV25-1 and TRBJ1-2; D remains unclear. This CDR3 comprises 13 residues. Trimming removed 3 bases at V and 6 bases at J, with 11 bases between. CDR1 is MGHDK, CDR2 SYGVNS, per germline.

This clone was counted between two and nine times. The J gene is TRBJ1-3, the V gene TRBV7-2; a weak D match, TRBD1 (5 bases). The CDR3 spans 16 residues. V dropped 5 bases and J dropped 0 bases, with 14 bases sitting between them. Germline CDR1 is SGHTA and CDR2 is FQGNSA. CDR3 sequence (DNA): TGTGCCAGCAGCCTCCAGACAGCTAACTCTGGAAACACCATATATTTT. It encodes CASSLQTANSGNTIYF.

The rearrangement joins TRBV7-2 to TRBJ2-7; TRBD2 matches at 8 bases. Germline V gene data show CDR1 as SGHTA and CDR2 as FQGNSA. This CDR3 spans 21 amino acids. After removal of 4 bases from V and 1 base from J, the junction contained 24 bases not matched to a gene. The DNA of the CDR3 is TGTGCCAGCAGCTCAGCCGTGAGGTGGCTAGCGGGCGTGGGGTATTCCTACGAGCAGTACTTC. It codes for CASSSAVRWLAGVGYSYEQYF.

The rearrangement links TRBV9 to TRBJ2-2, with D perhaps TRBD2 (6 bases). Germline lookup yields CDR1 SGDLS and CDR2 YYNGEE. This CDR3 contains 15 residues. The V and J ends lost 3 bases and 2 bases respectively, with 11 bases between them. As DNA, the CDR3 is TGTGCCAGCAGCGCGGACTACATAAACACCGGGGAGCTGTTTTTT. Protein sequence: CASSADYINTGELFF.

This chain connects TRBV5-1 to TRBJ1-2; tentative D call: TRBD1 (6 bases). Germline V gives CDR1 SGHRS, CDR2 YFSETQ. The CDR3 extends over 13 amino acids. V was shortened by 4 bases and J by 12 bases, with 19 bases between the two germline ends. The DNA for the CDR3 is TGCGCCAGCAGCCCCGGACAGCGACCTGGAGACACCTTC. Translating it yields CASSPGQRPGDTF.

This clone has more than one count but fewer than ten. CDR3 DNA sequence: TGTGCCAGCCAAACAGGGCTTTCCGGGGAGCTGTTTTTT. It yields the protein CASQTGLSGELFF. The chain has TRBV7-3 and TRBJ2-2; tentatively, D is TRBD1 (6 bases). The V gene lost 8 bases and the J gene lost 6 bases, with 13 bases spanning the gap. Germline V gene sequence: CDR1 SGHTA, CDR2 FQGTGA. This CDR3 comprises 13 residues.

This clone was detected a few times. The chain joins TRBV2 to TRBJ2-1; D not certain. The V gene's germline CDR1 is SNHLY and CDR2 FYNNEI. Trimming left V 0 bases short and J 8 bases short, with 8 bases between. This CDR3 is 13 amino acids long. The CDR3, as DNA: TGTGCCAGCAGTGAAGCCCTACTCTATGAGCAGTTCTTC. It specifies CASSEALLYEQFF. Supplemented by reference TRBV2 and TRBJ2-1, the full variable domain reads EPEVTQTPSHQVTQMGQEVILRCVPISNHLYFYWYRQILGQKVEFLVSFYNNEISEKSEIFDDQFSVERPDGSNFTLKIRSTKLEDSAMYFCASSEALLYEQFFGPGTRLTVL.

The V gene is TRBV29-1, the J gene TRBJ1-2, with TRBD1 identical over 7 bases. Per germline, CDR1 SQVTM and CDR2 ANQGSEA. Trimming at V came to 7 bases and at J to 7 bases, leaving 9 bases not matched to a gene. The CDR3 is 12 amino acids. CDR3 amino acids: CSGEQGVGGYTF. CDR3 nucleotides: TGCAGCGGCGAGCAGGGGGTTGGTGGCTACACCTTC.

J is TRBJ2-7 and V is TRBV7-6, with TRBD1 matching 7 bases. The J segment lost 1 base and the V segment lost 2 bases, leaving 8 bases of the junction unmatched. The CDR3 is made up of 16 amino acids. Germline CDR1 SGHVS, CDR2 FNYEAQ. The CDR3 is CASSLRQGELSYEQYF. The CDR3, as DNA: TGTGCCAGCAGCTTACGACAGGGAGAGTTGTCCTACGAGCAGTACTTC.

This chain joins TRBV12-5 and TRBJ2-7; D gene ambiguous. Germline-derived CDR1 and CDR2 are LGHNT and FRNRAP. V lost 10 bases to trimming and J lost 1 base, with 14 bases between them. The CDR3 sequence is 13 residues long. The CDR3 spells CAIPGVQSYEQYF. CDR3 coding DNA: TGTGCTATACCAGGCGTCCAATCCTACGAGCAGTACTTC. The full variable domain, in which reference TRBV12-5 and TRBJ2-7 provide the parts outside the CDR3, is DARVTQTPRHKVTEMGQEVTMRCQPILGHNTVFWYRQTMMQGLELLAYFRNRAPLDDSGMPKDRFSAEMPDATLATLKIQPSEPRDSAVYFCAIPGVQSYEQYFGPGTRLTVT.

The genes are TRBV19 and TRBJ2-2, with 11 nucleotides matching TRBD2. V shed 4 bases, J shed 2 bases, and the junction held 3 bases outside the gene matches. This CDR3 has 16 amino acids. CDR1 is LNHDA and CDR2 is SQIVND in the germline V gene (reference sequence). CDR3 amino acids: CASSRGTSGNTGELFF. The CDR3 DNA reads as TGTGCCAGTAGTAGAGGGACTAGCGGCAACACCGGGGAGCTGTTTTTT.

DNA for the CDR3: TGTGCCAGCAGCTTACCAATTAGACTAGCGGGAGGGCAGCAGTACTTC. Protein: CASSLPIRLAGGQQYF. This chain uses TRBV7-8 with TRBJ2-7, with 14 bases that match TRBD2. The length of the CDR3 is 16 residues. The germline CDR1 and CDR2 sequences are SGHVS and FQNEAQ. Trimming at V came to 2 bases and at J to 8 bases, leaving 8 bases not matched to a gene.

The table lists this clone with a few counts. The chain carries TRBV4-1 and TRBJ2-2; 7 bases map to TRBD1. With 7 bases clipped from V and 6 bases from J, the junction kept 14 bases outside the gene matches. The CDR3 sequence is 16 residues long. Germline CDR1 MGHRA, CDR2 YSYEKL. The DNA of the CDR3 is TGCGCCAGCAAAGTCTTAAGGGACAGCATATCCGGGGAGCTGTTTTTT. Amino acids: CASKVLRDSISGELFF.

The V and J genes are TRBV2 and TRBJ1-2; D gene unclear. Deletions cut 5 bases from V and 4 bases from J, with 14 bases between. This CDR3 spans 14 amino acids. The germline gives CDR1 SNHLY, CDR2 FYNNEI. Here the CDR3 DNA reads TGTGCCAGCAGTCGGGATGAGGTGGTCTATGGCTACACCTTC. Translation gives CASSRDEVVYGYTF.

CDR3 amino acids: CASSLVPGAYEQYF. The CDR3 DNA is TGCGCCAGCAGCTTGGTGCCAGGTGCCTACGAGCAGTACTTC. The chain combines TRBV5-1 with TRBJ2-7; D is unclear. The germline V gene encodes CDR1 SGHRS and CDR2 YFSETQ. V was trimmed by 0 bases and J by 2 bases, leaving 9 bases between them. CDR3 length equals 14 residues.

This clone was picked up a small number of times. The CDR3 sequence: CASSRRGVAYEQYF. The DNA of the CDR3 is TGTGCCAGCAGCCGGCGGGGGGTCGCGTACGAGCAGTACTTC. V usage is TRBV28 and J usage is TRBJ2-7, with TRBD2 matching over 8 bases. CDR1 and CDR2 from the germline V gene are MDHEN and SYDVKM. The CDR3 spans 14 residues. Trimming cost V 6 bases and J 4 bases; bases outside gene matches: 8.

The CDR3 DNA reads TGTGCCAGCAGCCAGAGTAGCGGTTATACGCAGTATTTT. Its protein is CASSQSSGYTQYF. The chain joins TRBV7-9 to TRBJ2-3; D perhaps matches TRBD2 (6 bases). The CDR3 is 13 residues long. V was trimmed by 5 bases and J by 7 bases, leaving 13 bases between them. Germline V lookup: CDR1 SEHNR, CDR2 FQNEAQ (reference sequence).